This is a list of T cell receptor beta chains from one sample in a study of T cells in Graves' hyperthyroidism and ophthalmopathy. TCRdb re-called the multiplex PCR reads with MiXCR, one entry per CDR3 protein. The sample lists about 720,000 distinct CDR3 sequences; about 17% were seen once. Sequences were obtained from blood. Receptors originate from a woman in her fifties or sixties with Graves' hyperthyroidism that later progressed to Graves' ophthalmopathy. Each CDR3 is given with its conserved first and last residue. The D gene is left open where the match is weak. Only part of the rows carry a size: once, few, many, or a class if the clone is expanded.

TRBV7-8	TRBJ2-1	many	.	TGTGCCAGCAGCTTAGGGCCCTCGGGGCCGGGCAATGAGCAGTTCTTC	CASSLGPSGPGNEQFF
TRBV20-1	TRBJ1-6	.	.	TGCAGTGCTAGAGTTTGGACCGGGAGCAACTTGAGCTCCTATAATTCACCCCTCCACTTT	CSARVWTGSNLSSYNSPLHF
TRBV25-1	TRBJ2-3	few	.	TGTGCCAGCAGTGAATTCCGGGGGGCTGAGGGTACGCAGTATTTT	CASSEFRGAEGTQYF
TRBV2	TRBJ1-1	many	.	TGTGCCAGCCTGAGGGCAGGGGTGGTGAACACTGAAGCTTTCTTT	CASLRAGVVNTEAFF
TRBV5-1	TRBJ2-2	few	.	TGCGCCAGCAGCTTCACAGGGGGGGCTTACACCGGGGAGCTGTTTTTT	CASSFTGGAYTGELFF
TRBV4-2	TRBJ2-3	once	.	TGTGCCAGCAGCCAAGGCCCAGGGGCTAGCACAGATACGCAGTATTTT	CASSQGPGASTDTQYF
TRBV6-1	TRBJ1-2	many	.	TGTGCCAGCAGTGAAGCGTATAGGGATGGCTACACCTTC	CASSEAYRDGYTF
TRBV5-1	TRBJ2-1	.	.	TGCGCCAGCAGCTATGGTTCTGGGGCCGAGGGTGAGCAGTTCTTC	CASSYGSGAEGEQFF
TRBV12-3/TRBV12-4	TRBJ1-5	many	.	TGTGCCAGCAGTTTGCGGGGCGTTCAGCCCCAGCATTTT	CASSLRGVQPQHF
TRBV30	TRBJ1-2	many	.	TGTGCCTGGAGTGTACAAGAGGGGGTCTATGGCTACACCTTC	CAWSVQEGVYGYTF
TRBV7-3	TRBJ2-1	many	.	TGTGCCAGCAGCTTAACATCCTACAATGAGCAGTTCTTC	CASSLTSYNEQFF
TRBV6-6	TRBJ2-5	.	.	TGTGCCAGCAGTTACTCTCAGGGGGAGACCCAGTACTTC	CASSYSQGETQYF
TRBV7-2	TRBJ1-4	.	.	TGTGCCAGCAGCTTAGGTCCCGGGACGGTGAGAACAACTAATGAAAAACTGTTTTTT	CASSLGPGTVRTTNEKLFF
TRBV30	TRBJ2-3	.	TRBD2	TGTGCCTGGAGTATTAGCCTGGCTAGCGGGGGATTCGCAGATACGCAGTATTTT	CAWSISLASGGFADTQYF
TRBV6-2/TRBV6-3	TRBJ1-1	few	TRBD1	TGTGCCAGCAGTTCCCAACAGGGGGGCACTGAAGCTTTCTTT	CASSSQQGGTEAFF
TRBV9	TRBJ2-7	many	.	TGTGCCAGCACCCATATGCGACCCGGGGGCAGGGGTAGCGAGCAGTACTTC	CASTHMRPGGRGSEQYF
TRBV20-1	TRBJ2-3	many	TRBD2	TGCAGTGCTAGAGATGTTCTAAGAGCGGGGGGATTAACAGATACGCAGTATTTT	CSARDVLRAGGLTDTQYF
TRBV7-6	TRBJ2-1	many	.	TGTGCCAGCAGCTTCCCCCGGGGGGAGGGGGACAATGAGCAGTTCTTC	CASSFPRGEGDNEQFF
TRBV12-3/TRBV12-4	TRBJ1-2	.	TRBD1	TGTGCCAGCAGCAAAGGGACAGACTTCTACTATGGCTACACCTTC	CASSKGTDFYYGYTF
TRBV3-1	TRBJ1-1	many	TRBD1	TGTGCCAGCAGCTTCCAACTGGGACAGGGGAGCACTGAAGCTTTCTTT	CASSFQLGQGSTEAFF
TRBV5-1	TRBJ2-5	few	TRBD1	TGCGCCAGCAGCCCGGTCCCGGGACAGGGGAGTGAGAGGACCCAGTACTTC	CASSPVPGQGSERTQYF
TRBV2	TRBJ2-3	many	.	TGTGCCAGCATGTGGGGATCGTATACGCAGTATTTT	CASMWGSYTQYF
TRBV3-1	TRBJ2-1	few	.	TGTGCCAGCAGCCAAACGGCCGATGGGCAGTTCTTC	CASSQTADGQFF
TRBV10-3	TRBJ1-4	.	.	TGTGCCATCCCAAAAAATGAAAAACTGTTTTTT	CAIPKNEKLFF
TRBV5-5	TRBJ2-1	.	.	TGTGCCAGCAGCTATCAGGAGAGCTCCTACAATGAGCAGTTCTTC	CASSYQESSYNEQFF
TRBV9	TRBJ1-2	many	TRBD1	TGTGCCAGCAGCGTAGGTCCAGGGGGCGTTTCAGCGGTCTACTATGGCTACACCTTC	CASSVGPGGVSAVYYGYTF
TRBV5-1	TRBJ2-1	few	TRBD1	TGCGCCAGCAGCTTGGGGCGGGACAGGGGGCTCGGCAATGAGCAGTTCTTC	CASSLGRDRGLGNEQFF
TRBV6-2/TRBV6-3	TRBJ2-5	many	.	TGTGCCAGTAGGACAAGGCGTGAGACCCAGTACTTC	CASRTRRETQYF
TRBV27	TRBJ1-1	many	.	TGTGCCAGCACCCTTCACCCGCTGGCCGAAGCTTTCTTT	CASTLHPLAEAFF
TRBV4-1	TRBJ2-1	.	.	TGCGCCAGCAGCCAAGAAAGTTGGGGGGCCGGTGAGCAGTTCTTC	CASSQESWGAGEQFF
TRBV6-2/TRBV6-3	TRBJ2-1	.	.	TGTGCCAGCAGTTACTCTACAGTTTACAATGAGCAGTTCTTC	CASSYSTVYNEQFF
TRBV4-1	TRBJ1-1	.	.	TGCGCCAGCAGCCATATGAGGGGTGACACTGAAGCTTTCTTT	CASSHMRGDTEAFF
TRBV2	TRBJ2-7	many	.	TGTGCCAGCGGCCAAGGGGGCTACGAGCAGTACTTC	CASGQGGYEQYF
TRBV4-1	TRBJ1-1	.	TRBD1	TGCGCCAGCAGGGAGACAGGGACACTAACTGAAGCTTTCTTT	CASRETGTLTEAFF
TRBV20-1	TRBJ2-2	.	.	TGCAGTGCTGGTCGGGGTGGAAACACCGGGGAGCTGTTTTTT	CSAGRGGNTGELFF
TRBV20-1	TRBJ2-7	many	.	TGCAGTGCTAAGGACACCACCTACGAGCAGTACTTC	CSAKDTTYEQYF
TRBV2	TRBJ1-5	.	.	TGTGCCAGCAGTGAAAGGGCAGCTTATAGCAATCAGCCCCAGCATTTT	CASSERAAYSNQPQHF
TRBV5-5	TRBJ1-3	.	.	TGTGCCAGCAGCTTGCGGGAGGGGACGACTGGAAACACCATATATTTT	CASSLREGTTGNTIYF
TRBV3-1	TRBJ2-1	many	TRBD2	TGTGCCAGCAGCCAAGAGGGAGGGCGCGGCAATGAGCAGTTCTTC	CASSQEGGRGNEQFF
TRBV12-3/TRBV12-4	TRBJ1-4	many	.	TGTGCCAGCAGCCCGGGACTGATTAATGAAAAACTGTTTTTT	CASSPGLINEKLFF
TRBV29-1	TRBJ1-1	few	.	TGCAGCGTTGAAGGACAACACACTGAAGCTTTCTTT	CSVEGQHTEAFF
TRBV7-9	TRBJ2-1	.	TRBD1	TGTGCCAGCAGCTTACCAGGGGGCTCCTGCAATGAGCAGTTCTTC	CASSLPGGSCNEQFF
TRBV20-1	TRBJ2-1	many	.	TGCAGTGCCCTTGGGGCAGGGCCCTACAATGAGCAGTTCTTC	CSALGAGPYNEQFF
TRBV6-1	TRBJ2-2	.	TRBD2	TGTGCCAGCAGACTGGGACTAGCGGGGGACCACACCGGGGAGCTGTTTTTT	CASRLGLAGDHTGELFF
TRBV20-1	TRBJ1-4	.	.	TGCAGTGCTAGGGTGAGGGGAAAGCTTCAAACGAGAGCTAATGAAAAACTGTTTTTT	CSARVRGKLQTRANEKLFF
TRBV7-6	TRBJ2-6	.	TRBD2	TGTGCCAGCAGCCTTACTAGCGGGGGAGCTAGCTCTGGGGCCAACGTCCTGACTTTC	CASSLTSGGASSGANVLTF
TRBV19	TRBJ2-5	.	.	TGTGCCAGTAGTCCCTTCCAGGCCCAAGAGACCCAGTACTTC	CASSPFQAQETQYF
TRBV7-6	TRBJ1-1	many	.	TGTGCCAGCAGCCCGAACCAAGGCGGGGTTACTGAAGCTTTCTTT	CASSPNQGGVTEAFF
TRBV20-1	TRBJ1-1	many	.	TGCAGTGCTAGCTCGGGGGTCCCTGAAGCTTTCTTT	CSASSGVPEAFF
TRBV6-1	TRBJ2-7	.	TRBD2	TGTGCCAGCAGTGAAGGCGGGGGTTGCTCCTACGAGCAGTACTTC	CASSEGGGCSYEQYF
TRBV20-1	TRBJ1-3	few	.	TGCAGTGCAAAAACACCTTCTTCAGGGGCCTCTGGAAACACCATATATTTT	CSAKTPSSGASGNTIYF
TRBV7-3	TRBJ2-5	many	.	TGTGCCAGTTCAGGGGGGGGAGAGACCCAGTACTTC	CASSGGGETQYF